This T cell receptor beta chain emerged from a study of T-cell reconstitution after alpha-beta-depleted transplantation in children. Overall study findings and caveats: TCRbeta diversity was high at day 60 in some patients (a result of surviving recipient T cells and thymic progenitors).

V was clipped by 5 bases and J by 6 bases; unmatched bases: 3. The CDR3 covers 15 residues. The TCRbeta library was prepared with unique molecular identifiers. TCRdb re-analysed the PCR reads in MiXCR, keeping a single row per CDR3 protein. The sample yields almost 500,000 distinct CDR3 sequences, about 10% seen once. This clonotype has at least ten counts. Its antigen remains unknown. The chain recombines TRBV12-3 or TRBV12-4 with TRBJ2-2; 13 bases match TRBD2. This TCR was recovered from a child aged 2 to 10 with inherited bone marrow failure, due to receive a stem cell transplant. Specimen: PBMCs, collected before TCRalphabeta/CD19-depleted stem cell transplant. The CDR3 reads CASSRGLAGAGELFF. CDR3 nucleotides: TGTGCCAGCAGTAGAGGACTAGCGGGAGCCGGGGAGCTGTTTTTT.